The 25 T cell receptor beta chains below were found in one sample sequenced in a study of blood T cell repertoires in COVID-19. Here immunoSEQ multiplex PCR was the method, and the copy in TCRdb shows in-frame clones only, minus some. This table holds about 19,000 clones, about 90% found once. The sequencing input was peripheral blood. All receptors derive from a human donor in a cohort sampled during active COVID-19.

This clone appeared once. The chain has TRBV20-1 and TRBJ2-5; D is uncertain. From germline, CDR1 is DFQATT and CDR2 SNEGSKA (reference sequence). V was clipped by 3 bases and J by 1 base, with 15 bases between them. CDR3 size: 15 residues. As DNA, the CDR3 is TGCAGTGCTAGTTTTCTAAGCCCTACCCAAGAGACCCAGTACTTC. Translated, it gives CSASFLSPTQETQYF.

This chain joins TRBV11-2 and TRBJ2-3, with 7 bases identical to TRBD2. This CDR3 spans 16 amino acids. The germline V gene encodes CDR1 SGHAT and CDR2 FQNNGV. The junction had 14 bases not matched to a gene; V was cut back by 10 bases and J by 1 base. CDR3 sequence reads: CATLQPRGWGTDTQYF. The CDR3, as DNA: TGTGCCACCCTACAGCCGCGGGGGTGGGGCACAGATACGCAGTATTTT.

The chain couples TRBV25-1 to TRBJ1-6; D perhaps matches TRBD1 (6 bases). This CDR3 has 14 amino acids. CDR1 and CDR2 from the germline V gene are MGHDK and SYGVNS. V lost 3 bases to trimming and J lost 6 bases, with 9 bases between them. CDR3 DNA: TGTGCCAGCAGTGAGGGGGCCAGTAATTCACCCCTCCACTTT. Translating gives CASSEGASNSPLHF. The complete variable domain, with remaining parts taken from reference TRBV25-1 and TRBJ1-6, reads EADIYQTPRYLVIGTGKKITLECSQTMGHDKMYWYQQDPGMELHLIHYSYGVNSTEKGDLSSESTVSRIRTEHFPLTLESARPSHTSQYLCASSEGASNSPLHFGNGTRLTVT.

The V and J genes are TRBV2 and TRBJ2-3; TRBD2 matches at 7 bases. The CDR3 spans 17 residues. V lost 7 bases, J lost 0 bases, and 13 bases stayed unmatched. Germline CDR1 is SNHLY and CDR2 is FYNNEI. The CDR3 bases are TGTGCCAGCAAGGGCGAGCGGGGCCCGGCTAGCACAGATACGCAGTATTTT. This sequence encodes CASKGERGPASTDTQYF.

V gene TRBV18 combines with J gene TRBJ1-2; D ambiguous. The CDR3 has 14 amino acids. V lost 2 bases to trimming and J lost 2 bases, with 9 bases between them. Germline-derived CDR1 and CDR2 are KGHSH and LQKENI. The CDR3 nucleotides read TGTGCCAGCTCACCAGCTCGAGGAAACTATGGCTACACCTTC. Translation gives CASSPARGNYGYTF.

V and J are TRBV19 and TRBJ2-1, with D perhaps TRBD1 (6 bases). The V gene lost 5 bases and the J gene lost 2 bases, with 10 bases spanning the gap. Germline CDR1 is LNHDA and CDR2 is SQIVND (reference sequence). CDR3 length: 14 amino acids. CDR3 DNA: TGTGCCAGTAGTTCACAGGGAACCTACAATGAGCAGTTCTTC. Protein sequence: CASSSQGTYNEQFF.

V usage is TRBV29-1 and J usage is TRBJ2-5; no definite D call. The CDR3 is 13 residues long. Per germline, CDR1 SQVTM and CDR2 ANQGSEA. V was shortened by 4 bases and J by 3 bases, with 12 bases between the two germline ends. The CDR3 sequence: CSVGGWPKETQYF. The CDR3 bases are TGCAGCGTTGGAGGATGGCCCAAAGAGACCCAGTACTTC.

This clone was picked up a small number of times. V gene TRBV5-1 combines with J gene TRBJ2-2; D uncertain. The germline CDR1 and CDR2 sequences are SGHRS and YFSETQ. The CDR3 loop spans 15 amino acids. With 5 bases removed from V and 1 base from J, the gap between germline ends came to 12 bases. The CDR3 sequence is CASSAAPGNTGELFF. The CDR3 coding sequence is TGCGCCAGCAGTGCGGCACCCGGGAACACCGGGGAGCTGTTTTTT.

This chain links TRBV5-4 with TRBJ2-1, with D maybe TRBD1 (7 bases). Trimming removed 1 base from V and 6 bases from J, with 8 bases in between. CDR1 is SGHNT, CDR2 YYREEE, per germline (reference sequence). The CDR3 covers 13 residues. The CDR3 loop reads CASSLQGGNEQFF. As DNA, the CDR3 is TGTGCCAGCAGCTTGCAGGGGGGCAATGAGCAGTTCTTC.

This chain uses TRBV19 with TRBJ1-2; D remains ambiguous. The CDR3 runs to 14 residues. Germline CDR1 is LNHDA and CDR2 is SQIVND (reference sequence). V was shortened by 1 base and J by 0 bases, with 6 bases between the two germline ends. In DNA, the CDR3 is TGTGCCAGTAGTATAGGCGGTTCTAACTATGGCTACACCTTC. It translates to CASSIGGSNYGYTF.

The genes are TRBV19 and TRBJ2-5; tentatively, D is TRBD1 (5 bases). With 10 bases removed from V and 7 bases from J, the gap between germline ends came to 16 bases. CDR3 length: 12 residues. Germline V lookup: CDR1 LNHDA, CDR2 SQIVND (reference sequence). CDR3 residues: CATRAPQGTQYF. CDR3 nucleotides: TGTGCCACTAGGGCCCCTCAGGGGACCCAGTACTTC.

The chain's CDR3 is CASSRIGYEQYF. CDR3 sequence (DNA): TGTGCCAGCAGTCGAATCGGCTACGAGCAGTACTTC. V is TRBV27 and J is TRBJ2-7; no firm D call. Germline-derived CDR1 and CDR2 are MNHEY and SMNVEV (reference sequence). This CDR3 contains 12 residues. V was trimmed by 5 bases and J by 3 bases, leaving 8 bases between them.

The J gene is TRBJ2-3, the V gene TRBV29-1, with 8 bases identical to TRBD1. Germline V CDR1 and CDR2: SQVTM, ANQGSEA. The CDR3 totals 14 residues. V trimming: 6 bases; J trimming: 6 bases; junction bases outside the gene matches: 11. CDR3 residues: CSVVRQGIADTQYF. CDR3 sequence (DNA): TGCAGCGTGGTAAGACAGGGGATAGCCGATACGCAGTATTTT.

As regards this clone: At one end, the junction sequence differs from germline, possibly due to a read error. The chain joins TRBV2 to TRBJ2-1, with 8 positions matching TRBD1. Germline assignment: CDR1 SNHLY and CDR2 FYNNEI. CDR3 length equals 15 residues. The CDR3 DNA reads TGTGCCAGCAGCGAAGGGACAGGTGGTCGAGATGAGCAGTTCTTC. The encoded protein is CASSEGTGGRDEQFF.

This sequence joins TRBV6-1 and TRBJ1-2; D may be TRBD1 (5 bases). This CDR3 is built from 16 residues. Germline V gene sequence: CDR1 MNHNS, CDR2 SASEGT. V was clipped by 4 bases and J by 0 bases, with 15 bases between them. The DNA for the CDR3 is TGTGCCAGCAGTGCCAGACGACAGCTATCTAACTATGGCTACACCTTC. This codes for CASSARRQLSNYGYTF.

The chain employs TRBV3-1 (or the pseudogene TRBV3-2) and TRBJ1-6, with D perhaps TRBD1 (6 bases). The CDR3 extends over 15 amino acids. Germline V lookup: CDR1 LGHDT, CDR2 YNNKEL (reference sequence). Trimming took 3 bases from V and 7 from J, leaving 13 bases between them. This CDR3 reads CASSHRTDFNSPLHF. The CDR3 region has the DNA TGTGCCAGCAGCCATAGGACAGACTTCAATTCACCCCTCCACTTT.

The genes are TRBV15 and TRBJ2-7, with 7 bases fitting TRBD1. With V trimmed by 1 base and J by 3 bases, 3 bases remained unmatched. Germline CDR1 LNHNV, CDR2 YYDKDF (reference sequence). The length of the CDR3 is 14 residues. CDR3: CATSRGGQRYEQYF. CDR3 DNA: TGTGCCACCAGCAGAGGGGGACAGCGCTACGAGCAGTACTTC.

The chain has TRBV5-1 and TRBJ2-7; TRBD1 is a possible D gene (5 bases). V lost 4 bases and J 5 bases, leaving 13 bases between the germline ends. The CDR3 runs to 13 residues. Germline loops: CDR1 SGHRS, CDR2 YFSETQ. This chain's CDR3 is CASSSQGPDEQYF. The CDR3 DNA is TGCGCCAGCAGCAGTCAGGGTCCTGACGAGCAGTACTTC.

This clone is deemed medium-sized (0.01 to 0.1%). The chain joins TRBV30 to TRBJ1-6; D is ambiguous. CDR1 and CDR2 (germline): GTSNPN, SVGIG (reference sequence). CDR3 length: 14 amino acids. The V end lost 8 bases, the J end lost 3 bases, and 14 bases lay between the germline ends. CDR3 nucleotide sequence: TGTGCCGCGGAGGCCCAGAACTATAATTCACCCCTCCACTTT. Translated: CAAEAQNYNSPLHF. The whole variable domain, remainder taken from reference TRBV30 and TRBJ1-6, is SQTIHQWPATLVQPVGSPLSLECTVEGTSNPNLYWYRQAAGRGLQLLFYSVGIGQISSEVPQNLSASRPQDRQFILSSKKLLLSDSGFYLCAAEAQNYNSPLHFGNGTRLTVT.

This clone has just a few counts. The chain recombines TRBV19 with TRBJ1-6, with 8 bases identical to TRBD1. Germline V gives CDR1 LNHDA, CDR2 SQIVND (reference sequence). Trimming took 10 bases from V and 4 from J; bases not matched to a gene: 6. The CDR3 has 14 residues. In nucleotides, the CDR3 is TGTGCCACTAGGAGGGACAGGTATAATTCACCCCTCCACTTT. Translated, it gives CATRRDRYNSPLHF. The variable domain in full, completed from reference TRBV19 and TRBJ1-6, reads DGGITQSPKYLFRKEGQNVTLSCEQNLNHDAMYWYRQDPGQGLRLIYYSQIVNDFQKGDIAEGYSVSREKKESFPLTVTSAQKNPTAFYLCATRRDRYNSPLHFGNGTRLTVT.

The CDR3 DNA sequence: TGTGCCATCAGTGAGTTTTCGGGGACAATGTCCTACGAGCAGTACTTC. Its translation is CAISEFSGTMSYEQYF. The chain links TRBV10-3 to TRBJ2-7, with D possibly TRBD1 on 6 matching bases. V lost 1 base and J 1 base, leaving 14 bases between the germline ends. The CDR3 extends over 16 amino acids. Germline V gene sequence: CDR1 ENHRY, CDR2 SYGVKD.

The chain joins TRBV11-2 to TRBJ2-7, with D possibly TRBD1 on 6 matching bases. With 1 base removed from V and 11 bases from J, the gap between germline ends came to 15 bases. Looked up from germline, CDR1 is SGHAT and CDR2 is FQNNGV. The CDR3 is 13 residues long. As DNA, the CDR3 is TGTGCCAGCAGCTTAGGACAGGCATTCCCAGAGTACTTC. Its protein is CASSLGQAFPEYF.

The chain joins TRBV7-8 to TRBJ2-7; D perhaps matches TRBD2 (5 bases). The CDR3 runs to 16 residues. V was shortened by 1 base and J by 0 bases, with 13 bases between the two germline ends. CDR1 is SGHVS and CDR2 is FQNEAQ in the germline V gene. CDR3 DNA sequence: TGTGCCAGCAGCTTAGAGGGAGAACCGATCTCCTACGAGCAGTACTTC. Protein sequence: CASSLEGEPISYEQYF.

The chain joins TRBV19 to TRBJ2-3; weak D call: TRBD1 (5 bases). The CDR3 is made up of 16 amino acids. Per the germline V gene, CDR1 is LNHDA and CDR2 is SQIVND (reference sequence). The ends were cut back, 4 bases at V and 5 bases at J, with 19 bases in the middle. DNA of the CDR3: TGTGCCAGTAGTAACCCCCAAGGGGTCTATGTAGATACGCAGTATTTT. Amino acid sequence: CASSNPQGVYVDTQYF. Full variable domain (rest looked up from reference TRBV19 and TRBJ2-3): DGGITQSPKYLFRKEGQNVTLSCEQNLNHDAMYWYRQDPGQGLRLIYYSQIVNDFQKGDIAEGYSVSREKKESFPLTVTSAQKNPTAFYLCASSNPQGVYVDTQYFGPGTRLTVL.

The V and J genes are TRBV10-2 and TRBJ2-7; the match to TRBD2 covers 8 bases. Trimming took 6 bases from V and 2 from J; bases not matched to a gene: 9. Germline loops: CDR1 WSHSY, CDR2 SAAADI. The CDR3 has 15 amino acids. CDR3 sequence (DNA): TGCGCCAGCAGCGGACTAGCTGATCTTCCCTACGAGCAGTACTTC. This sequence encodes CASSGLADLPYEQYF.